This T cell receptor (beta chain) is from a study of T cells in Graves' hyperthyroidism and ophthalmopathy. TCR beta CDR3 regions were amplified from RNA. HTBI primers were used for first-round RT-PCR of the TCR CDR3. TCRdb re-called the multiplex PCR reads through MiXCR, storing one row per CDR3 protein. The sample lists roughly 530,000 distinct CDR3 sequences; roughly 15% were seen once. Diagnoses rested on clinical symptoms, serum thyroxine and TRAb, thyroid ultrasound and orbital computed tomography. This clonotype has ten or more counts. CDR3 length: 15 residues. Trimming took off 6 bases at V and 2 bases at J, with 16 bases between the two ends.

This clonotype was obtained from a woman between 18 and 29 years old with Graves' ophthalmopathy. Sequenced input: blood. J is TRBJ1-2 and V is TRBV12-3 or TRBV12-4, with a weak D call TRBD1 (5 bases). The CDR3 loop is CASRSGTVRNYGYTF. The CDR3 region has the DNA TGTGCCAGCAGGTCCGGGACTGTGAGGAACTATGGCTACACCTTC.